These T cell receptor beta chains were read from a single sample in a study of blood T cells in healthy people across ages. TCRdb analysed the 5' RACE reads with MiXCR anew, one entry per CDR3 protein. This table has about 1.1 million distinct CDR3 sequences, more than 30% appearing once. Sequencing was done on a sample of blood. The origin of the receptors is a young man in good health. The CDR3 runs from the conserved cysteine through the conserved F or W. A D gene is named only where the DNA matches it firmly. Only some rows state a clone size, as once, few, many or a class for expanded clones.

V: TRBV5-6; D: NA; size: NA; J: TRBJ1-2; length: 12; DNA: TGTGCCAGCAGCAAGGGACTCTATGGCTACACCTTC; CDR3: CASSKGLYGYTF
V: TRBV6-2/TRBV6-3; D: TRBD1; size: few; J: TRBJ1-2; length: 12; DNA: TGTGCCAGCAGTTCCTACAGGGGTGACTACACCTTC; CDR3: CASSSYRGDYTF
V: TRBV27; D: NA; size: NA; J: TRBJ2-2; length: 15; DNA: TGTGCCAGCAGTTTATCCGGGGGGCCCTACCGGGAGCTGTTTTTT; CDR3: CASSLSGGPYRELFF
V: TRBV12-3/TRBV12-4; D: TRBD1; size: few; J: TRBJ1-1; length: 14; DNA: TGTGCCAGCACCAAACAGGGGGGACAAACTGAAGCTTTCTTT; CDR3: CASTKQGGQTEAFF
V: TRBV12-3/TRBV12-4; D: TRBD2; size: NA; J: TRBJ2-3; length: 14; DNA: TGTGCCAGCACCCCGGGACTAGCAACAGATACGCAGTATTTT; CDR3: CASTPGLATDTQYF
V: TRBV7-2; D: NA; size: many; J: TRBJ2-3; length: 12; DNA: TGTGCCAGCAGCTCGTACCCAGATACGCAGTATTTT; CDR3: CASSSYPDTQYF
V: TRBV28; D: NA; size: few; J: TRBJ2-1; length: 15; DNA: TGTGCCAGCAGGTTAACGTCTGGGGCCTACAATGAGCAGTTCTTC; CDR3: CASRLTSGAYNEQFF
V: TRBV27; D: NA; size: few; J: TRBJ2-2; length: 13; DNA: TGTGCCAGCAGTTCCGGACAACTTGGGGAGCTGTTTTTT; CDR3: CASSSGQLGELFF
V: TRBV20-1; D: TRBD1; size: NA; J: TRBJ1-1; length: 15; DNA: TGCAGTGCTAGACTCTTCGGACAGGGTACCACTGAAGCTTTCTTT; CDR3: CSARLFGQGTTEAFF
V: TRBV10-3; D: NA; size: many; J: TRBJ1-2; length: 14; DNA: TGTGCCATCAGTGACGACAGTGGGAAATATGGCTACACCTTC; CDR3: CAISDDSGKYGYTF
V: TRBV20-1; D: TRBD1; size: few; J: TRBJ1-1; length: 14; DNA: TGCAGTGCTACCGACAGGGGGATGGACACTGAAGCTTTCTTT; CDR3: CSATDRGMDTEAFF
V: TRBV7-2; D: TRBD1; size: NA; J: TRBJ1-4; length: 15; DNA: TGTGCCAGCAGCCAGCGGGGACAGAATAATGAAAAACTGTTTTTT; CDR3: CASSQRGQNNEKLFF
V: TRBV7-9; D: NA; size: few; J: TRBJ2-1; length: 15; DNA: TGTGCCAGCAGCGGGGTTACCGGGGTTGACAATGAGCAGTTCTTC; CDR3: CASSGVTGVDNEQFF
V: TRBV29-1; D: TRBD2; size: few; J: TRBJ2-1; length: 13; DNA: TGCAGCGTTGAGGAGCGGGGGTACAATGAGCAGTTCTTC; CDR3: CSVEERGYNEQFF
V: TRBV27; D: NA; size: few; J: TRBJ1-6; length: 11; DNA: TGTGCCAGCAGCCGATTATACCCCCTCCACTTT; CDR3: CASSRLYPLHF
V: TRBV5-1; D: TRBD2; size: few; J: TRBJ2-1; length: 14; DNA: TGCGCCAGCAGCTTGTCGGATCGGGAGGATGAGCAGTTCTTC; CDR3: CASSLSDREDEQFF
V: TRBV7-6; D: NA; size: many; J: TRBJ2-5; length: 16; DNA: TGTGCCAGCAGCTCAGCATACAGGGTCAAAGAAGAGACCCAGTACTTC; CDR3: CASSSAYRVKEETQYF
V: TRBV4-3; D: NA; size: NA; J: TRBJ1-4; length: 14; DNA: TGCGCCAGCAGCCGACAGGTTCGGGGTGAAAAACTGTTTTTT; CDR3: CASSRQVRGEKLFF
V: TRBV30; D: NA; size: NA; J: TRBJ2-7; length: 11; DNA: TGTGCCTGGAGTGTCGACTACGAGCAGTACTTC; CDR3: CAWSVDYEQYF
V: TRBV3-1; D: NA; size: NA; J: TRBJ1-2; length: 15; DNA: TGTGCCAGCAGCCAAGGGGGGGAAATCGGCTATGGCTACACCTTC; CDR3: CASSQGGEIGYGYTF
V: TRBV28; D: TRBD2; size: few; J: TRBJ2-1; length: 15; DNA: TGTGCCAGCAAACTACTAGCGGGGGGGCTTAATGAGCAGTTCTTC; CDR3: CASKLLAGGLNEQFF
V: TRBV12-3/TRBV12-4; D: NA; size: few; J: TRBJ1-2; length: 14; DNA: TGTGCCAGCAGTTTAGACAGGGAGATTTCTGGCTACACCTTC; CDR3: CASSLDREISGYTF
V: TRBV12-3/TRBV12-4; D: NA; size: few; J: TRBJ1-2; length: 15; DNA: TGTGCCAGCAGTTTAGGTGTGGGGGCAGGCTATGGCTACACCTTC; CDR3: CASSLGVGAGYGYTF
V: TRBV5-1; D: NA; size: few; J: TRBJ1-2; length: 17; DNA: TGCGCCAGCAGCTTGGAACCCAGGGAAAACTCAGACTATGGCTACACCTTC; CDR3: CASSLEPRENSDYGYTF
V: TRBV2; D: NA; size: few; J: TRBJ2-2; length: 13; DNA: TGTGCCAGCAAGTGGCAGTACACCGGGGAGCTGTTTTTT; CDR3: CASKWQYTGELFF
V: TRBV12-5; D: NA; size: NA; J: TRBJ1-3; length: 15; DNA: TGTGCTAGTGGTACAGGGACAATGGAAGGGAACACCATATATTTT; CDR3: CASGTGTMEGNTIYF
V: TRBV4-3; D: NA; size: NA; J: TRBJ2-7; length: 14; DNA: TGCGCCAGCAGCGCAAGAAGCCAGGGTTCCGAGCAGTACTTC; CDR3: CASSARSQGSEQYF
V: TRBV5-1; D: NA; size: many; J: TRBJ1-5; length: 14; DNA: TGCGCCAGCAGTGACGGGAGCAGCAATCAGCCCCAGCATTTT; CDR3: CASSDGSSNQPQHF
V: TRBV27; D: TRBD1; size: NA; J: TRBJ1-5; length: 19; DNA: TGTGCCAGCAGTCCTCTTCGCGGGCAGGGGGCGGTTAGCAATCAGCCCCAGCATTTT; CDR3: CASSPLRGQGAVSNQPQHF
V: TRBV6-6; D: NA; size: few; J: TRBJ2-3; length: 13; DNA: TGTGCCAGCAGCCCAGGCGCCAAGGATACGCAGTATTTT; CDR3: CASSPGAKDTQYF
V: TRBV12-3/TRBV12-4; D: TRBD1; size: few; J: TRBJ1-1; length: 13; DNA: TGTGCCAGCAACCCGGGACAGGGGCGCCGAGCTTTCTTT; CDR3: CASNPGQGRRAFF
V: TRBV9; D: NA; size: NA; J: TRBJ2-5; length: 14; DNA: TGTGCCAGCAGCGTCTCTCAGGGCTGGGAGACCCAGTACTTC; CDR3: CASSVSQGWETQYF
V: TRBV7-2; D: TRBD2; size: few; J: TRBJ2-3; length: 18; DNA: TGTGCCAGCAGCCTTAGGGCTAGCGGGGCGACTCCCACAGATACGCAGTATTTT; CDR3: CASSLRASGATPTDTQYF
V: TRBV9; D: NA; size: few; J: TRBJ2-1; length: 18; DNA: TGTGCCAGCAGCTCCCCCGGGCCTCTAGCAGGCTCCTACAATGAGCAGTTCTTC; CDR3: CASSSPGPLAGSYNEQFF
V: TRBV9; D: NA; size: NA; J: TRBJ1-1; length: 14; DNA: TGTGCCAGCAGCGTAGATGAAGGGATTGGCGAAGCTTTCTTT; CDR3: CASSVDEGIGEAFF
V: TRBV7-3; D: NA; size: many; J: TRBJ2-3; length: 13; DNA: TGTGCCAGCAGCTTGGGGAGCGCAGATACGCAGTATTTT; CDR3: CASSLGSADTQYF
V: TRBV12-3/TRBV12-4; D: TRBD1; size: few; J: TRBJ1-1; length: 15; DNA: TGTGCCAGCAGTGGTCCGGGACAGATGAACACTGAAGCTTTCTTT; CDR3: CASSGPGQMNTEAFF
V: TRBV5-6; D: NA; size: many; J: TRBJ2-7; length: 14; DNA: TGTGCCAGCAGTTCCAGTCGGTACTCCTACGAGCAGTACTTC; CDR3: CASSSSRYSYEQYF
V: TRBV4-3; D: NA; size: NA; J: TRBJ1-6; length: 15; DNA: TGCGCCAGCAGCCGGATGGAGGGGTATAATTCACCCCTCCACTTT; CDR3: CASSRMEGYNSPLHF
V: TRBV6-5; D: TRBD1; size: many; J: TRBJ2-3; length: 15; DNA: TGTGCCAGCAGTTACTCGACAGGGAGCACAGATACGCAGTATTTT; CDR3: CASSYSTGSTDTQYF
V: TRBV9; D: TRBD1; size: NA; J: TRBJ1-2; length: 15; DNA: TGTGCCAGCAGCGCCGGACAGGGTTTGAACTATGGCTACACCTTC; CDR3: CASSAGQGLNYGYTF
V: TRBV6-2/TRBV6-3; D: NA; size: NA; J: TRBJ2-1; length: 14; DNA: TGTGCCAGTAGTTCTACACTCGCTGGTAATGAGCAGTTCTTC; CDR3: CASSSTLAGNEQFF
V: TRBV14; D: NA; size: NA; J: TRBJ2-3; length: 19; DNA: TGTGCCAGCAGCCAAGATAAGTTTTACGGGACGTCCCGCACAGATACGCAGTATTTT; CDR3: CASSQDKFYGTSRTDTQYF
V: TRBV5-1; D: NA; size: once; J: TRBJ2-3; length: 13; DNA: TGCGCCAGCAGCCCCAATGGTGAAGATACGCAGTATTTT; CDR3: CASSPNGEDTQYF
V: TRBV12-3/TRBV12-4; D: NA; size: NA; J: TRBJ1-5; length: 15; DNA: TGTGCCAGCAGCTGGGGGCCATATAGCAGTCAGCCCCAGCATTTT; CDR3: CASSWGPYSSQPQHF
V: TRBV18; D: NA; size: few; J: TRBJ1-5; length: 13; DNA: TGTGCCAGCTCACCGACACAGGATCAGCCCCAGCATTTT; CDR3: CASSPTQDQPQHF
V: TRBV6-5; D: TRBD2; size: NA; J: TRBJ2-3; length: 14; DNA: TGTGCCAGCAGAGAAGGACTAGCCCCCGATACGCAGTATTTT; CDR3: CASREGLAPDTQYF
V: TRBV25-1; D: NA; size: NA; J: TRBJ1-2; length: 11; DNA: TGTACCAGCAACAACAACTATGGCTACACCTTC; CDR3: CTSNNNYGYTF
V: TRBV24-1; D: NA; size: few; J: TRBJ2-2; length: 11; DNA: TGTGCCACCAGTGATTACGGGGAGCTGTTTTTT; CDR3: CATSDYGELFF
V: TRBV29-1; D: TRBD1; size: NA; J: TRBJ1-1; length: 14; DNA: TGTAGCGTTACCGACAGGGTGTTGAGGAGTGAAGCTTTCTTT; CDR3: CSVTDRVLRSEAFF
V: TRBV19; D: NA; size: NA; J: TRBJ1-6; length: 14; DNA: TGTGCCAGTAGCGACAGTGCTGTTAATTCACCCCTCCACTTT; CDR3: CASSDSAVNSPLHF
V: TRBV9; D: NA; size: few; J: TRBJ2-5; length: 14; DNA: TGTGCCAGCAGCGTAGAGGGCGGCCAAGAGACCCAGTACTTC; CDR3: CASSVEGGQETQYF
V: TRBV24-1; D: NA; size: NA; J: TRBJ1-2; length: 14; DNA: TGTGCCACCAGTGATTTCGCCCGGGACTATGGCTACACCTTC; CDR3: CATSDFARDYGYTF
V: TRBV3-1; D: TRBD1; size: few; J: TRBJ1-2; length: 13; DNA: TGTGCCAGCAGCCCGGGGACAGCCTGGGGCTACACCTTC; CDR3: CASSPGTAWGYTF
V: TRBV20-1; D: NA; size: NA; J: TRBJ2-1; length: 12; DNA: TGCAGTGCTAGAGTAGTGAACAATGAGCAGTTCTTC; CDR3: CSARVVNNEQFF
V: TRBV3-1; D: NA; size: NA; J: TRBJ1-6; length: 17; DNA: TGTGCCAGCAGCCAAGGGCACCGGGACTCCAAGAATTCACCCCTCCACTTT; CDR3: CASSQGHRDSKNSPLHF
V: TRBV10-3; D: TRBD2; size: NA; J: TRBJ2-7; length: 18; DNA: TGTGCCATCAGTGAGTCGGGGGTCGGGGGGGCTTCATACAATGAGCAGTACTTC; CDR3: CAISESGVGGASYNEQYF
V: TRBV19; D: NA; size: NA; J: TRBJ2-1; length: 15; DNA: TGTGCCAGTAGTATGGGAAGGGGCACCACCAATGAGCAGTTCTTC; CDR3: CASSMGRGTTNEQFF
V: TRBV4-2; D: NA; size: NA; J: TRBJ2-3; length: 16; DNA: TGTGCCAGCAGCCAAGATATCAGAGTAAGCACAGATACGCAGTATTTT; CDR3: CASSQDIRVSTDTQYF
V: TRBV7-9; D: NA; size: few; J: TRBJ2-2; length: 15; DNA: TGTGCCAGCAGCTATGAACTAACCAACACCGGGGAGCTGTTTTTT; CDR3: CASSYELTNTGELFF